A selection of T cell receptor beta chains follows, all from one sample in a study of long-term antiretroviral therapy in people with HIV. Some clones are missing from TCRdb's copy, which holds only in-frame ones; the method was immunoSEQ multiplex PCR. The profile shows fewer than 45,000 clones, 90% to 95% of them singletons. The source material was unsorted PBMCs, sampled 4.1 years after starting antiretroviral therapy. The receptors shown here come from a woman aged 45-65 years with HIV. CDR3s include the opening cysteine and the closing phenylalanine or tryptophan. Fields, in order: D gene, J gene, clone size, V gene, CDR3 protein, CDR3 DNA. The D gene is left open where the match is weak. Rows may omit the clone size; those that give it use once, few, many or a size class.

>TRBD2|TRBJ2-5|-|TRBV7-9
CASSDRAGGSETQYF
TGTGCCAGCAGTGATCGAGCGGGGGGTTCGGAGACCCAGTACTTC
>-|TRBJ1-1|-|TRBV4-3
CASSQWRGREAFF
TGCGCCAGCAGCCAATGGAGGGGACGTGAAGCTTTCTTT
>TRBD2|TRBJ2-5|few|TRBV29-1
CSVEVIGATSRQETQYF
TGCAGCGTTGAAGTTATCGGGGCGACTAGCAGACAAGAGACCCAGTACTTC
>-|TRBJ1-3|-|TRBV7-9
CASSLGGLPGNTIYF
TGTGCCAGCAGCCTTGGGGGCCTTCCTGGAAACACCATATATTTT
>-|TRBJ2-2|-|TRBV19
CASSIEDTGELFF
TGTGCCAGTAGTATCGAGGACACCGGGGAGCTGTTTTTT
>TRBD2|TRBJ2-1|-|TRBV7-3
CASSLAGTSSYNEQFF
TGTGCCAGCAGCCTGGCCGGGACTAGCTCCTACAATGAGCAGTTCTTC
>TRBD1|TRBJ1-1|-|TRBV9
CASSVEDREGTEAFF
TGTGCCAGCAGCGTAGAGGACAGGGAGGGGACTGAAGCTTTCTTT
>TRBD2|TRBJ2-7|-|TRBV11-2
CASSPGGGGEQYF
TGTGCCAGCAGCCCGGGGGGGGGCGGCGAGCAGTACTTC
>-|TRBJ1-1|-|TRBV12-5
CASGLVTRTEAFF
TGTGCTAGTGGTTTGGTCACGAGGACTGAAGCTTTCTTT
>-|TRBJ2-1|-|TRBV11-2
CASSLGGGLYNEQFF
TGTGCCAGCAGCTTAGGGGGGGGGCTTTACAATGAGCAGTTCTTC
>TRBD2|TRBJ2-2|-|TRBV9
CASSPDRGAGELFF
TGTGCCAGCAGCCCCGACCGGGGGGCCGGGGAGCTGTTTTTT
>-|TRBJ1-2|-|TRBV28
CASSGGNYGYTF
TGTGCCAGCAGTGGTGGGAACTATGGCTACACCTTC
>-|TRBJ1-5|-|TRBV18
CASSPRGQSNQPQHF
TGTGCCAGCTCACCACGTGGCCAGAGCAATCAGCCCCAGCATTTT
>-|TRBJ1-1|once|TRBV10-3
CAIRAGTLNMNTEAFF
TGTGCCATCAGGGCCGGGACGTTGAATATGAACACTGAAGCTTTCTTT
>-|TRBJ1-6|few|TRBV7-2
CASSLEANFRSPLHF
TGTGCCAGCAGCTTAGAAGCTAACTTCCGGTCACCCCTCCACTTT
>-|TRBJ1-2|-|TRBV15
CATSRESRAKGGAYGYTF
TGTGCCACCAGCAGGGAAAGCAGGGCGAAGGGGGGGGCCTATGGCTACACCTTC
>TRBD1|TRBJ1-2|-|TRBV5-1
CASSFGQGGDGYTF
TGCGCCAGCAGCTTCGGGCAGGGGGGAGATGGCTACACCTTC